Described below is a single T cell receptor (beta chain) sequence and its context. Its antigen is undetermined. The data are from a study of T-cell reconstitution after alpha-beta-depleted transplantation in children. This CDR3 is 16 amino acids long. V was cut by 4 bases and J by 4 bases, with 18 bases left in between. Germline CDR1 and CDR2: SGHVS and FQNEAQ. Study-level results: T-cell counts and diversity were attributed mostly to newly produced T cells one year after transplant. After transplant, at about two months, alpha-beta T cells were reportedly derived from several hundred expanded graft clones.

Using unique molecular identifiers, the investigators prepared the TCRbeta library. Using its own MiXCR run on the PCR reads, TCRdb lists one record per CDR3 protein. Of approximately 110,000 distinct CDR3 sequences in the sample, roughly 23% are singletons; the top ten hold more than 9%. This TCR came from a male patient between 2 and 15 years old who had a stem cell transplant for chronic granulomatous disease, so the T cells may come from the graft donor. This rearrangement joins TRBV7-8 to TRBJ2-3, with D perhaps matching TRBD2 (6 bases). The sample in question was PBMCs, mostly from graft donor cells, obtained 180 days after TCRalphabeta/CD19-depleted stem cell transplant. CDR3 sequence: CASSSHRLVGPDTQYF. The CDR3 DNA is TGTGCCAGCAGCTCCCACCGACTAGTGGGCCCAGATACGCAGTATTTT.